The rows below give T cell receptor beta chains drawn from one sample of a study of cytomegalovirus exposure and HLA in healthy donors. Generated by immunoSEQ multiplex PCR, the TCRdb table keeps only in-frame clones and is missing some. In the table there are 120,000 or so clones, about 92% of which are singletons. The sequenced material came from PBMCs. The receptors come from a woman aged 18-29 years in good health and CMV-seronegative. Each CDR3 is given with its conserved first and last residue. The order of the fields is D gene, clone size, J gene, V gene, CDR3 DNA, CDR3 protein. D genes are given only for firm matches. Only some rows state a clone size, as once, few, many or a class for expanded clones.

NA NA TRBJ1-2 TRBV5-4 TGTGCCACCACGTTACAAAACTATGGCTACACCTTC CATTLQNYGYTF
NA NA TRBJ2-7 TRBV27 TGTGCCAGCAGTTTGAAGGTCGGGACACTTACCTACGAGCAGTACTTC CASSLKVGTLTYEQYF
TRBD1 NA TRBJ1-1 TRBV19 TGTGCCAGTAGCGGGACAGGTGGAGTGAACACTGAAGCTTTCTTT CASSGTGGVNTEAFF
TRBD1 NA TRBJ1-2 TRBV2 TGTGCCAGCAGTGAGTTGGGACAGTATGGCTACACCTTC CASSELGQYGYTF
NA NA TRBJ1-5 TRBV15 TGTGCCACCAGCAGCCGACAGGGCAATCAGCCCCAGCATTTT CATSSRQGNQPQHF
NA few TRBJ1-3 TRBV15 TGTGCCACCAGGGTCGGTAGCTCTGGAAACACCATATATTTT CATRVGSSGNTIYF
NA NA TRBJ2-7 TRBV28 TGTGCCAGCAGTTTTCAGTTTTACGAGCAGTACTTC CASSFQFYEQYF
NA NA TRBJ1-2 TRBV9 TGTGCCAGCAGCCCCCGGGAGGGACTAAGGGGCTACACCTTC CASSPREGLRGYTF
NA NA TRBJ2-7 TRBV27 TGTGCCAGCATTTCCTGGGGCGACCTGCACCCCGAGCAGTACTTC CASISWGDLHPEQYF
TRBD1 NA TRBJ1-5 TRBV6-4 TGTGCCAGCAGGGGGACAGGGGGCGCGGATCAGCCCCAGCATTTT CASRGTGGADQPQHF
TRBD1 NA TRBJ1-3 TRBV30 TGTGCCTCCGGACAGGCCGCTGGAAACACCATATATTTT CASGQAAGNTIYF
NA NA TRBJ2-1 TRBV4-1 TGCGCCAGCAGCCAAGACCAGGGCGCCTACAATGAGCAGTTCTTC CASSQDQGAYNEQFF
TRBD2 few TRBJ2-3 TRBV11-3 TGTGCCAGCAGCCTTGGACTAGCGGGAAGCACAGATACGCAGTATTTT CASSLGLAGSTDTQYF
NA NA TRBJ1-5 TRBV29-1 TGCAGCGTTGAAGATAAACAGTCCCAGCATTTT CSVEDKQSQHF
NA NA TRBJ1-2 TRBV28 TGTGCCAGCTCTATTGTTAGCTATGGCTACACCTTC CASSIVSYGYTF
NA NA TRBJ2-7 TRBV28 TGTGCCAGCAGCACCGCCGGGACAACCTTCTACGAGCAGTACTTC CASSTAGTTFYEQYF
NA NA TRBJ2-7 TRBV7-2 TGTGCCAGCAGCTTTGGGCAGGAAACGGTGCAGTACTTC CASSFGQETVQYF
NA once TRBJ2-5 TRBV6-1 TGTGCCAGCAGTGAAATCGGGGTGAGGGAGACCCAGTACTTC CASSEIGVRETQYF
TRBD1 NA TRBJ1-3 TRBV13 TGTGCCAGCAGCTTAGGGACAGGGCCCTTCGGGAACACCATATATTTT CASSLGTGPFGNTIYF
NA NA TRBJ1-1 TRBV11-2 TGTGCCAGCACCCCGCTTTGGGGAGGGAACACTGAAGCTTTCTTT CASTPLWGGNTEAFF
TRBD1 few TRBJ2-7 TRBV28 TGTGCCAGCAGGTCCGGGACAGGCTACGAGCAGTACTTC CASRSGTGYEQYF
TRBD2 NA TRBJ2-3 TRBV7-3 TGTGCCAGCAGCCGCCATTCGACTAGCGGGGAACACACAGATACGCAGTATTTT CASSRHSTSGEHTDTQYF
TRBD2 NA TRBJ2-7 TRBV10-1 TGCGCCAGCTCCAGTGGACTAGCGGGAGACGAGCAGTACTTC CASSSGLAGDEQYF
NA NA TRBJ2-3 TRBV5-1 TGCGCCAGCAGCCTAGACCGACCAGGGAGCACAGATACGCAGTATTTT CASSLDRPGSTDTQYF
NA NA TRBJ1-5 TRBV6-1 TGTGCCAGCAGGGACAGCTATCAGCCCCAGCATTTT CASRDSYQPQHF
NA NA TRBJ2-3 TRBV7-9 TGTGCCAGCAGCTTAGGGCCCCGCAGGGGCGATACGCAGTATTTT CASSLGPRRGDTQYF
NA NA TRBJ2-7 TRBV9 TGTGCCAGCAGTGAGACTCCAGACCTAGCCTACGAGCAGTACTTC CASSETPDLAYEQYF
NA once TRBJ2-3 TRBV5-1 TGCGCCAGCAGCTTGGGAGGCAGGGGAGTATACACAGATACGCAGTATTTT CASSLGGRGVYTDTQYF
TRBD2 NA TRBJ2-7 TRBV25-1 TGTGCCAGCAGTGAGTGGACTAGCGGGAGCTCTCCGGGAGAGCAGTACTTC CASSEWTSGSSPGEQYF
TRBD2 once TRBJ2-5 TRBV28 TGTGCCAGCAGTCCTTTCGACTTGGGACTAGCGGGAGTAATCCAGTACTTC CASSPFDLGLAGVIQYF
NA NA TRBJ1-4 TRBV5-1 TGCGCCAGCAGCCCCGCGGGAGGGTCCCTCGAAAAACTGTTTTTT CASSPAGGSLEKLFF
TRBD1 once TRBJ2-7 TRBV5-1 TGCGCCAGCAGCTCCCGGACAGGGACCCCCCACGAGCAGTACTTC CASSSRTGTPHEQYF
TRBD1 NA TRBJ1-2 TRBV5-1 TGCGCCAGCAGCCCGGGACAGCCAAACTATGGCTACACCTTC CASSPGQPNYGYTF
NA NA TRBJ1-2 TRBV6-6 TGTGCCAGCAGTTACCCGCAGGGAAGTGGCTACACCTTC CASSYPQGSGYTF